What follows are 26 T cell receptor beta chains derived from one specimen sequenced in a study of STAT3 mutations in large granular lymphocyte leukemia. The study, taken as a whole, reports: Every T-LGLL patient had at least one immunodominant TCRbeta clonotype.

TCRdb's table, derived via immunoSEQ multiplex PCR, lists solely in-frame clones and lacks some. The data contain 30,000 to 35,000 clones, 70% to 80% of them singletons. Antigens of these TCRs are unknown. The sequencing sample was made of peripheral blood mononuclear cells. These receptors came from a woman in her 50s with T-cell large granular lymphocyte leukemia. Some clones in this sample may be carry-over from other donors' samples.

CDR3: CAWSPMNEKLFF. CDR3 bases: TGTGCCTGGAGTCCCATGAATGAAAAACTGTTTTTT. The chain employs TRBV30 and TRBJ1-4; no clear D gene. The CDR3 covers 12 residues. Germline CDR1 GTSNPN, CDR2 SVGIG (reference sequence). Trimming removed 2 bases at V and 5 bases at J, with 6 bases between.

The rearrangement joins TRBV7-9 to TRBJ2-3; D is unresolved. Germline CDR1 and CDR2: SEHNR and FQNEAQ (reference sequence). Trimming cost V 5 bases and J 3 bases, with 18 bases left between them. This CDR3 spans 16 amino acids. CDR3 sequence (DNA): TGTGCCAGCAGCAAAAGTTTCGGCGAGCCAACAGATACGCAGTATTTT. Translated, it gives CASSKSFGEPTDTQYF. Supplemented by reference TRBV7-9 and TRBJ2-3, the full variable domain reads DTGVSQNPRHKITKRGQNVTFRCDPISEHNRLYWYRQTLGQGPEFLTYFQNEAQLEKSRLLSDRFSAERPKGSFSTLEIQRTEQGDSAMYLCASSKSFGEPTDTQYFGPGTRLTVL.

The chain couples TRBV12-5 to TRBJ1-2; 7 bases agree with TRBD1. Looked up from germline, CDR1 is LGHNT and CDR2 is FRNRAP. J lost 5 bases, V lost 5 bases, and 8 bases had no gene match. The CDR3 loop spans 14 amino acids. The CDR3 reads CASGDRGRGYGYTF. The CDR3 DNA is TGTGCTAGTGGTGATAGGGGGCGAGGATATGGCTACACCTTC.

V and J are TRBV20-1 and TRBJ2-4; D ambiguous. This CDR3 contains 11 residues. Germline V gene sequence: CDR1 DFQATT, CDR2 SNEGSKA (reference sequence). The germline V and J ends were trimmed by 3 bases and 6 bases, with 6 bases remaining between them. CDR3 protein: CSARRTNIQYF. The CDR3 bases are TGCAGTGCTAGGCGTACAAACATTCAGTACTTC.

This sequence joins TRBV7-9 and TRBJ1-1, with TRBD1 as a possible D gene (6 bases). This CDR3 contains 14 residues. The germline V gene encodes CDR1 SEHNR and CDR2 FQNEAQ (reference sequence). V was pared by 5 bases and J by 6 bases, with 16 bases between. This CDR3 reads CASSLQGQTAEAFF. The DNA of the CDR3 is TGTGCCAGCAGCCTTCAGGGGCAAACGGCTGAAGCTTTCTTT.

This chain uses TRBV4-1 with TRBJ1-5, with 8 bases identical to TRBD1. Germline V CDR1 and CDR2: MGHRA, YSYEKL. This CDR3 region has 15 residues. J lost 4 bases, V lost 1 base, and 3 bases had no gene match. The CDR3 nucleotides read TGCGCCAGCAGCCAAGTACAGGGGGATAATCAGCCCCAGCATTTT. This encodes CASSQVQGDNQPQHF.

In its sample, this clone is medium-sized (0.01 to 0.1%). The V call is TRBV18, the J call TRBJ2-3, with unresolved D. Germline V CDR1 and CDR2: KGHSH, LQKENI. The germline V and J ends were trimmed by 3 bases and 3 bases, with 10 bases remaining between them. The CDR3 contains 14 residues. CDR3 sequence (DNA): TGTGCCAGCTCACCGGTGGGTGGGACAGATACGCAGTATTTT. Encoded protein: CASSPVGGTDTQYF.

This chain connects TRBV5-1 to TRBJ1-5; unclear D gene. The CDR3 length is 13 residues. Germline V gene lookup returns CDR1 SGHRS and CDR2 YFSETQ. Trimming stripped 5 bases from V and 5 bases from J, with 11 bases between. The CDR3 is CASREGRDQPQHF. The CDR3 DNA sequence: TGCGCCAGCAGGGAGGGTCGGGATCAGCCCCAGCATTTT.

This chain uses TRBV5-4 with TRBJ2-3; the match to TRBD2 covers 15 bases. V dropped 4 bases and J dropped 6; count of bases not matched to a gene: 6. CDR3 length: 16 amino acids. Germline loops: CDR1 SGHNT, CDR2 YYREEE (reference sequence). The CDR3 DNA sequence: TGTGCCAGCAGCCCTGGGACTAGCGGGAGGTGGGATACGCAGTATTTT. Its translation is CASSPGTSGRWDTQYF.

The chain combines TRBV10-3 with TRBJ1-5; 7 nucleotides match TRBD1. CDR1 is ENHRY, CDR2 SYGVKD, per germline. The CDR3 sequence is 16 residues long. The junction had 9 bases not matched to a gene; V was cut back by 6 bases and J by 1 base. The chain's CDR3 is CAIRPDRASSNQPQHF. DNA for the CDR3: TGTGCCATCAGACCCGACAGGGCCTCGAGCAATCAGCCCCAGCATTTT.

This clone occurred once. The rearrangement links TRBV14 to TRBJ2-7, with 10 bases aligning to TRBD2. Germline V lookup: CDR1 SGHDN, CDR2 FVKESK. The J segment lost 2 bases and the V segment lost 0 bases, leaving 7 bases of the junction unmatched. This CDR3 has 17 residues. CDR3 in DNA: TGTGCCAGCAGCCAAGACCCCGCGACTAGCGGGCCCTACGAGCAGTACTTC. Protein: CASSQDPATSGPYEQYF.

The chain uses TRBV5-1 and TRBJ2-3; a weak D match, TRBD2 (7 bases). Looked up from germline, CDR1 is SGHRS and CDR2 is YFSETQ. This CDR3 has 18 residues. The V end was cut by 4 bases, the J end by 3 bases, with 24 bases between. This chain's CDR3 is CASSPRGAGQGRTDTQYF. The DNA for the CDR3 is TGCGCCAGCAGCCCCCGGGGGGCTGGGCAGGGTAGGACAGATACGCAGTATTTT.

The rearrangement uses TRBV4-3 and TRBJ2-6; the match to TRBD2 covers 8 bases. The CDR3 sequence is 19 residues long. Germline V gene sequence: CDR1 LGHNA, CDR2 YSLEER. J lost 0 bases, V lost 0 bases, and 7 bases had no gene match. The CDR3 DNA reads TGCGCCAGCAGCCAAGAGTGGTTAGCGGGGAGCTCTGGGGCCAACGTCCTGACTTTC. Translating gives CASSQEWLAGSSGANVLTF.

This CDR3 reads CASSLGAGGANYGYTF. CDR3 nucleotides: TGTGCCAGCAGCTTAGGGGCAGGGGGAGCTAACTATGGCTACACCTTC. The V and J genes are TRBV7-3 and TRBJ1-2, with 7 bases identical to TRBD1. CDR1 SGHTA and CDR2 FQGTGA come from the germline V gene. With V trimmed by 2 bases and J by 0 bases, 6 bases remained unmatched. This CDR3 contains 16 residues.

In its sample, this clone was seen a few times. The chain is built from TRBV5-6 and TRBJ2-5, with D unresolved. The CDR3 has 15 residues. The V end was cut by 4 bases, the J end by 0 bases, with 13 bases between. Germline V CDR1 and CDR2: SGHDT, YYEEEE. This chain's CDR3 is CASSPLWRYQETQYF. CDR3 nucleotide sequence: TGTGCCAGCAGCCCCCTTTGGCGGTACCAAGAGACCCAGTACTTC.

The CDR3 loop is CASSPRDKQGEQFF. The CDR3 bases are TGTGCCAGCTCACCTCGCGACAAACAAGGGGAGCAGTTCTTC. The chain uses TRBV18 and TRBJ2-1, with D unclear. The germline V gene encodes CDR1 KGHSH and CDR2 LQKENI. Trimming removed 3 bases from V and 10 bases from J, with 16 bases in between. The CDR3 totals 14 residues.

V gene TRBV18 combines with J gene TRBJ2-1; 9 bases are shared with TRBD1. Germline V gene data show CDR1 as KGHSH and CDR2 as LQKENI. The CDR3 has 17 amino acids. J lost 3 bases, V lost 3 bases, and 9 bases had no gene match. DNA for the CDR3: TGTGCCAGCTCACCTTTGACAGGGGGAGAAGGCTACAATGAGCAGTTCTTC. Its translation: CASSPLTGGEGYNEQFF.

The chain combines TRBV28 with TRBJ1-5, with 7 bases fitting TRBD1. Per germline, CDR1 MDHEN and CDR2 SYDVKM. The CDR3 sequence is 16 residues long. The V segment lost 5 bases and the J segment 4 bases; nucleotides outside the gene matches: 11. The CDR3 nucleotides are TGTGCCAGCAGTCCCGGGCGACAGGGATCAAATCAGCCCCAGCATTTT. This gives the protein CASSPGRQGSNQPQHF.

V gene TRBV6-1 combines with J gene TRBJ1-5; no clear D gene. CDR3 length: 14 amino acids. Per germline, CDR1 MNHNS and CDR2 SASEGT. Trimming pared 8 bases from V and 0 bases from J, leaving 11 bases between. The CDR3 region is CASRGGNSNQPQHF. Written as DNA, the CDR3 is TGTGCCAGCCGGGGAGGTAATAGCAATCAGCCCCAGCATTTT.

This chain uses TRBV7-3 with TRBJ2-1; no clear D. The V and J ends lost 5 bases and 6 bases respectively, with 14 bases between them. Germline V CDR1 and CDR2: SGHTA, FQGTGA. The CDR3 is 14 residues long. Written as DNA, the CDR3 is TGTGCCAGCAGCGCCACCCCTAGTGGCAATGAGCAGTTCTTC. Its translation is CASSATPSGNEQFF.

This clone was recorded only once. The rearrangement links TRBV7-9 to TRBJ2-7; no clear D. V dropped 1 base and J dropped 0 bases, with 7 bases sitting between them. The CDR3 has 14 amino acids. Per the germline V gene, CDR1 is SEHNR and CDR2 is FQNEAQ (reference sequence). This chain's CDR3 is CASSLGPRSYEQYF. The DNA for the CDR3 is TGTGCCAGCAGCTTAGGACCTCGCTCCTACGAGCAGTACTTC.

The chain is built from TRBV28 and TRBJ1-2; no clear D gene. The CDR3 is made up of 12 amino acids. The germline V gene encodes CDR1 MDHEN and CDR2 SYDVKM. V lost 3 bases and J lost 8, with 10 bases in between. Written as DNA, the CDR3 is TGTGCCAGCAGTTTCGTGGGGAACGGCTACACCTTC. Its translation: CASSFVGNGYTF.

The chain is built from TRBV7-9 and TRBJ1-5; the D is unclear. V lost 1 base and J 0 bases, leaving 13 bases between the germline ends. Germline V gene lookup returns CDR1 SEHNR and CDR2 FQNEAQ (reference sequence). The CDR3 covers 17 residues. Here the CDR3 DNA reads TGTGCCAGCAGCTTAGGGAGCCAGCGGGATAGCAATCAGCCCCAGCATTTT. Amino acid sequence: CASSLGSQRDSNQPQHF.

This chain links TRBV18 with TRBJ2-2, with D unclear. Looked up from germline, CDR1 is KGHSH and CDR2 is LQKENI. The CDR3 loop spans 14 amino acids. V lost 4 bases and J 1 base, leaving 7 bases between the germline ends. This CDR3 is CASSHDQNTGELFF. The CDR3 DNA is TGTGCCAGCTCACATGACCAGAACACCGGGGAGCTGTTTTTT.

This chain joins TRBV29-1 and TRBJ1-1; 8 bases are shared with TRBD1. This CDR3 is built from 13 residues. J lost 3 bases, V lost 6 bases, and 6 bases had no gene match. Germline CDR1 is SQVTM and CDR2 is ANQGSEA. The CDR3 DNA is TGCAGCGTCTCTTTACAGGGGGACACTGAAGCTTTCTTT. It codes for CSVSLQGDTEAFF.

The chain recombines TRBV29-1 with TRBJ2-7; 7 bases align to TRBD2. Germline values: CDR1 SQVTM, CDR2 ANQGSEA. The junction had 3 bases not matched to a gene; V was cut back by 4 bases and J by 3 bases. The CDR3 has 12 residues. Written as DNA, the CDR3 is TGCAGCGTTGGTGGGGGGGGCTACGAGCAGTACTTC. Protein product: CSVGGGGYEQYF.